This T cell receptor (beta chain) came from a study of blood T cell repertoires in COVID-19. This study enrolled people aged 18 to 89 from roughly 24 US geographic areas. How the authors handled the data: Amplification with reference gene primers provided the estimates of nucleated cell counts. This table comes from immunoSEQ multiplex PCR, and its TCRdb copy is limited to in-frame clones, with some not included. That table is the source of V, J and clone size, and D and trimming were worked out from the DNA. The table shows 150,000 to 200,000 clones, with roughly 88% occurring only once. Trimming left V 4 bases short and J 0 bases short, with 11 bases between. CDR1 and CDR2 (germline): SGHDT, YYEEEE. This CDR3 has 16 residues.

J is TRBJ2-6 and V is TRBV5-6; maybe TRBD2 (5 bases). Sequencing was performed on PBMCs or T cells enriched from blood (not recorded which). The clonotype comes from a man between 65 and 85 years old who had been exposed to COVID-19. The CDR3: CASSPLGVSGANVLTF. CDR3 nucleotide sequence: TGTGCCAGCAGCCCCTTGGGAGTCTCTGGGGCCAACGTCCTGACTTTC. Filled out from reference TRBV5-6 and TRBJ2-6, the complete variable domain reads DAGVTQSPTHLIKTRGQQVTLRCSPKSGHDTVSWYQQALGQGPQFIFQYYEEEERQRGNFPDRFSGHQFPNYSSELNVNALLLGDSALYLCASSPLGVSGANVLTFGAGSRLTVL.